Each of the 25 T cell receptor beta chains below was sequenced from the same sample in a study of T cell responses to AZD1222 COVID-19 vaccine. Profiling relied on immunoSEQ multiplex PCR, and the TCRdb table lists in-frame clones only, not all of them. The table shows approximately 200,000 clones, with about 86% occurring only once. Material: peripheral blood, obtained on day 0 of AZD1222 vaccination. Receptors originate from an adult in good health.

This chain joins TRBV2 and TRBJ2-7, with 9 bases identical to TRBD2. CDR1 is SNHLY and CDR2 is FYNNEI in the germline V gene. After removal of 7 bases from V and 3 bases from J, the junction contained 4 bases not matched to a gene. The CDR3 contains 13 residues. The CDR3, as DNA: TGTGCCAGCAAAGCGGGGGGTTTCTACGAGCAGTACTTC. Residues: CASKAGGFYEQYF.

This chain links TRBV29-1 with TRBJ2-3; D possibly matches TRBD1 or TRBD2 (5 bases each). V dropped 3 bases and J dropped 5 bases, with 9 bases sitting between them. This CDR3 region has 12 residues. CDR1 is SQVTM, CDR2 ANQGSEA, per germline. CDR3 DNA: TGCAGCGTTGAGATGGGACGAGATACGCAGTATTTT. It yields the protein CSVEMGRDTQYF.

J is TRBJ2-3 and V is TRBV13, with 10 nucleotides matching TRBD2. CDR3 size: 15 residues. Germline lookup yields CDR1 PRHDT and CDR2 FYEKMQ (reference sequence). Trimming removed 5 bases from V and 2 bases from J; junction bases left unmatched: 4. The CDR3 DNA follows: TGTGCCAGCAGCGCAAGCGGGGGGGCCACAGATACGCAGTATTTT. Amino acid sequence: CASSASGGATDTQYF.

In its sample, this clone was seen a few times. This sample includes further DNA sequences coding for the same CDR3. The chain carries TRBV5-1 and TRBJ2-2, with 7 bases aligning to TRBD1. V was clipped by 3 bases and J by 0 bases; unmatched bases: 2. In germline, CDR1 is SGHRS, CDR2 YFSETQ. The CDR3 spans 15 residues. CDR3 in amino acids: CASSWTGANTGELFF. The CDR3 nucleotides are TGCGCCAGCAGCTGGACAGGAGCGAACACCGGGGAGCTGTTTTTT.

The count of this clone is one. J is TRBJ1-5 and V is TRBV6-2 or TRBV6-3; D possibly corresponds to TRBD1 (5 bases). The V and J ends lost 5 bases and 0 bases respectively, with 17 bases between them. The CDR3 spans 17 residues. The germline CDR1 and CDR2 sequences are MNHEY and SVGEGT. Written as DNA, the CDR3 is TGTGCCAGCAGTCAGACTGCAGGGACCACTAGCAATCAGCCCCAGCATTTT. Its translation is CASSQTAGTTSNQPQHF.

The V call is TRBV6-2 or TRBV6-3, the J call TRBJ1-3; 7 nucleotides match TRBD1. The germline CDR1 and CDR2 sequences are MNHEY and SVGEGT. The CDR3 consists of 18 residues. The junction had 12 bases not matched to a gene; V was cut back by 4 bases and J by 0 bases. The DNA of the CDR3 is TGTGCCAGCAGTTCCCCGGAACTGGGACAGTTCTCTGGAAACACCATATATTTT. It translates to CASSSPELGQFSGNTIYF.

The chain employs TRBV2 and TRBJ2-7, with 11 positions matching TRBD2. The germline V gene encodes CDR1 SNHLY and CDR2 FYNNEI. This CDR3 has 16 residues. V was pared by 6 bases and J by 0 bases, with 7 bases of the junction left unmatched. CDR3 sequence (DNA): TGTGCCAGCAGGATCTTTAGCGGGGGGGTCTCCTACGAGCAGTACTTC. Translating gives CASRIFSGGVSYEQYF. The full variable domain, its missing parts supplied by reference TRBV2 and TRBJ2-7, is EPEVTQTPSHQVTQMGQEVILRCVPISNHLYFYWYRQILGQKVEFLVSFYNNEISEKSEIFDDQFSVERPDGSNFTLKIRSTKLEDSAMYFCASRIFSGGVSYEQYFGPGTRLTVT.

The V and J genes are TRBV7-2 and TRBJ2-5, with D perhaps matching TRBD2 (5 bases). Germline V gives CDR1 SGHTA, CDR2 FQGNSA. With 2 bases removed from V and 4 bases from J, the gap between germline ends came to 14 bases. The CDR3 is 15 amino acids. The CDR3 reads CASSLSPGIGETQYF. The CDR3 bases are TGTGCCAGCAGCTTATCCCCCGGGATAGGAGAGACCCAGTACTTC. Full variable domain (rest looked up from reference TRBV7-2 and TRBJ2-5): GAGVSQSPSNKVTEKGKDVELRCDPISGHTALYWYRQSLGQGLEFLIYFQGNSAPDKSGLPSDRFSAERTGGSVSTLTIQRTQQEDSAVYLCASSLSPGIGETQYFGPGTRLLVL.

This chain links TRBV7-8 with TRBJ2-3; maybe TRBD2 (5 bases). CDR3 length equals 13 residues. The V gene's germline CDR1 is SGHVS and CDR2 FQNEAQ. V was trimmed by 0 bases and J by 7 bases, leaving 8 bases between them. For the CDR3, the DNA is TGTGCCAGCAGCTTAGCGGGGAGAAATACGCAGTATTTT. The encoded protein is CASSLAGRNTQYF. Full variable domain (missing parts from reference TRBV7-8 and TRBJ2-3): GAGVSQSPRYKVAKRGQDVALRCDPISGHVSLFWYQQALGQGPEFLTYFQNEAQLDKSGLPSDRFFAERPEGSVSTLKIQRTQQEDSAVYLCASSLAGRNTQYFGPGTRLTVL.

This clone was observed a few times. The CDR3 here is CASSQGPLTTSYNSPLHF. CDR3 bases: TGTGCCAGCAGCCAAGGCCCACTCACCACGTCCTATAATTCACCCCTCCACTTT. V usage is TRBV14 and J usage is TRBJ1-6; no reliable D call. The CDR3 is 18 amino acids. Germline values: CDR1 SGHDN, CDR2 FVKESK. Trimming shortened V by 1 base and J by 1 base, and 14 bases separated the two germline ends.

This clone was found once. This chain links TRBV30 with TRBJ1-1; D is unresolved. The CDR3 consists of 14 residues. The germline gives CDR1 GTSNPN, CDR2 SVGIG (reference sequence). V was clipped by 1 base and J by 7 bases, with 16 bases between them. CDR3 nucleotides: TGTGCCTGGAGTGCCTTCGGGAGTTGGGGTGAAGCTTTCTTT. Residues: CAWSAFGSWGEAFF.

The chain recombines TRBV18 with TRBJ1-2; 9 bases agree with TRBD1. In germline, CDR1 is KGHSH, CDR2 LQKENI. This CDR3 contains 13 residues. V lost 6 bases and J lost 5; bases outside the gene matches: 4. The CDR3 sequence is CASSRDREYGYTF. The CDR3 region has the DNA TGTGCCAGCTCGCGGGACAGGGAATATGGCTACACCTTC. Filled out from reference TRBV18 and TRBJ1-2, the complete variable domain reads NAGVMQNPRHLVRRRGQEARLRCSPMKGHSHVYWYRQLPEEGLKFMVYLQKENIIDESGMPKERFSAEFPKEGPSILRIQQVVRGDSAAYFCASSRDREYGYTFGSGTRLTVV.

Worth noting for this clone: A junction boundary mismatches the germline segment, possibly from a read error. J is TRBJ1-3 and V is TRBV14; weak D call: TRBD1 (5 bases). The CDR3 consists of 11 residues. Germline V gives CDR1 SGHDN, CDR2 FVKESK. CDR3 region: CQTVTGNTIYF. CDR3 coding DNA: TGCCAGACAGTTACTGGAAACACCATATATTTT.

The rearrangement joins TRBV19 to TRBJ1-4; no definite D call. This CDR3 contains 11 residues. Trimming cost V 6 bases and J 5 bases, with 4 bases left between them. CDR1 is LNHDA, CDR2 SQIVND, per germline (reference sequence). Here the CDR3 reads CASRGNEKLFF. In DNA form, the CDR3 reads TGTGCCAGTAGGGGGAATGAAAAACTGTTTTTT.

The CDR3 here is CASSNRAPGQGEEYGYTF. Written as DNA, the CDR3 is TGTGCCAGCTCTAACCGGGCACCAGGACAGGGGGAAGAATATGGCTACACCTTC. The V gene is TRBV18, the J gene TRBJ1-2; 10 bases line up with TRBD1. Unmatched junction bases numbered 18, after V lost 6 bases and J lost 5 bases. Looked up from germline, CDR1 is KGHSH and CDR2 is LQKENI. The CDR3 has 18 residues.

The rearrangement joins TRBV7-2 to TRBJ2-7; D is possibly TRBD2 (5 bases). CDR3 size: 14 residues. Germline lookup yields CDR1 SGHTA and CDR2 FQGNSA. Trimming removed 1 base at V and 4 bases at J, with 11 bases between. The CDR3 spells CASSLGGRGYEQYF. The CDR3 DNA follows: TGTGCCAGCAGCTTAGGCGGACGCGGGTACGAGCAGTACTTC.

This sequence joins TRBV2 and TRBJ2-5; possibly TRBD2 for D (7 bases). V was cut by 6 bases and J by 1 base, with 12 bases left in between. Germline V lookup: CDR1 SNHLY, CDR2 FYNNEI. The CDR3 extends over 14 amino acids. The CDR3 DNA sequence: TGTGCCAGCAGGGCGGGGGCCATCCAAGAGACCCAGTACTTC. As protein: CASRAGAIQETQYF.

The J gene is TRBJ2-7, the V gene TRBV5-1; D might be TRBD1 (6 bases). This CDR3 contains 14 residues. Germline V gene sequence: CDR1 SGHRS, CDR2 YFSETQ. V was cut by 0 bases and J by 2 bases, with 9 bases left in between. The CDR3 DNA follows: TGCGCCAGCAGCTTGGAGGACAGCGCCTACGAGCAGTACTTC. The encoded protein is CASSLEDSAYEQYF.

This chain links TRBV2 with TRBJ1-6; the D is unclear. Germline CDR1 reads SNHLY; CDR2 reads FYNNEI. The CDR3 has 14 amino acids. V was cut by 5 bases and J by 7 bases, with 12 bases left in between. Here the CDR3 DNA reads TGTGCCAGCAGTCGTGGCAGGAACAATTCACCCCTCCACTTT. Protein product: CASSRGRNNSPLHF. Based on the CDR3 plus reference TRBV2 and TRBJ1-6, the full variable domain is EPEVTQTPSHQVTQMGQEVILRCVPISNHLYFYWYRQILGQKVEFLVSFYNNEISEKSEIFDDQFSVERPDGSNFTLKIRSTKLEDSAMYFCASSRGRNNSPLHFGNGTRLTVT.

The chain combines TRBV19 with TRBJ1-5, with a weak D call TRBD1 (6 bases). Trimming pared 5 bases from V and 0 bases from J, leaving 11 bases between. The CDR3 totals 15 residues. Germline values: CDR1 LNHDA, CDR2 SQIVND (reference sequence). For the CDR3, the DNA is TGTGCCAGTAGTCCCGAGGACAGTAGCAATCAGCCCCAGCATTTT. Translated, it gives CASSPEDSSNQPQHF.

In this sample, this clone turned up once. The chain combines TRBV6-6 with TRBJ2-7, with a weak D call TRBD1 (5 bases). The CDR3 has 12 residues. Germline assignment: CDR1 MNHNY and CDR2 SVGAGI (reference sequence). V lost 5 bases and J lost 2, with 7 bases in between. Here the CDR3 reads CASSLGAYEQYF. As DNA, the CDR3 is TGTGCCAGCAGTCTAGGGGCCTACGAGCAGTACTTC.

This chain links TRBV6-1 with TRBJ1-6; no clear D. V lost 3 bases, J lost 8 bases, and 14 bases lay in between. The CDR3 runs to 15 residues. In germline, CDR1 is MNHNS, CDR2 SASEGT. The CDR3: CASSDPSIGDSPLHF. CDR3 in DNA: TGTGCCAGCAGTGATCCATCGATCGGGGATTCACCCCTCCACTTT.

The rearrangement links TRBV6-2 or TRBV6-3 to TRBJ2-2, with no clear D. The CDR3 has 13 residues. V lost 4 bases to trimming and J lost 1 base, with 4 bases between them. CDR1 is MNHEY and CDR2 is SVGEGT in the germline V gene. The chain's CDR3 is CASSLVNTGELFF. As DNA, the CDR3 is TGTGCCAGCAGTTTGGTGAACACCGGGGAGCTGTTTTTT.

V and J are TRBV7-2 and TRBJ1-5, with D unclear. The germline CDR1 and CDR2 sequences are SGHTA and FQGNSA. V lost 5 bases and J 1 base, leaving 6 bases between the germline ends. The length of the CDR3 is 13 residues. The CDR3 coding sequence is TGTGCCAGCAGCCAGACGAGCAATCAGCCCCAGCATTTT. It codes for CASSQTSNQPQHF.

The V and J genes are TRBV2 and TRBJ1-4; maybe TRBD1 (6 bases). The CDR3 extends over 14 amino acids. Germline assignment: CDR1 SNHLY and CDR2 FYNNEI. The germline V and J ends were trimmed by 4 bases and 4 bases, with 10 bases remaining between them. CDR3 in amino acids: CASSVRTVNEKLFF. CDR3 nucleotides: TGTGCCAGCAGTGTAAGGACAGTTAATGAAAAACTGTTTTTT.